These T cell receptor beta chains were read from a single sample in a study of OX40 agonist ivuxolimab in advanced cancers. Sequencing used immunoSEQ multiplex PCR; TCRdb keeps in-frame clones, though not all of them. Altogether approximately 7,000 clones are present, 70% to 80% being singletons, with the ten largest covering 28%. This specimen consisted of CD4+ or CD8+ T cells sorted from blood, obtained in a trial of the OX40 agonist ivuxolimab. These TCRs come from an adult with an advanced solid tumor such as melanoma, head and neck, liver or kidney cancer. Both conserved end residues are part of each CDR3. The D gene is left open where the match is weak. Clone sizes are given selectively: once, few, many, or a class where the clone is expanded.

CDR3 length: 16
clone size: -
J gene: TRBJ2-1
D gene: TRBD2
V gene: TRBV4-2
CDR3 protein: CASSQDQASGYNEQFF
CDR3 DNA: TGTGCCAGCAGCCAAGATCAGGCTAGCGGATACAATGAGCAGTTCTTC

CDR3 length: 14
clone size: -
J gene: TRBJ1-1
D gene: TRBD1
V gene: TRBV4-1
CDR3 protein: CASSQAAGGTEAFF
CDR3 DNA: TGCGCCAGCAGCCAAGCGGCAGGGGGAACTGAAGCTTTCTTT

CDR3 length: 15
clone size: -
J gene: TRBJ1-4
D gene: -
V gene: TRBV5-1
CDR3 protein: CASSLGTATNEKLFF
CDR3 DNA: TGCGCCAGCAGCCTTGGGACTGCAACTAATGAAAAACTGTTTTTT

CDR3 length: 14
clone size: once
J gene: TRBJ2-7
D gene: -
V gene: TRBV28
CDR3 protein: CASSFEGSRGEQYF
CDR3 DNA: TGTGCCAGCAGTTTCGAAGGGAGCCGGGGCGAGCAGTACTTC

CDR3 length: 15
clone size: -
J gene: TRBJ2-7
D gene: TRBD2
V gene: TRBV9
CDR3 protein: CASSVGAGGIYEQYF
CDR3 DNA: TGTGCCAGCAGCGTAGGTGCGGGGGGAATCTACGAGCAGTACTTC

CDR3 length: 15
clone size: few
J gene: TRBJ1-5
D gene: -
V gene: TRBV7-8
CDR3 protein: CASSLSRAGNQPQHF
CDR3 DNA: TGTGCCAGCAGCTTAAGCAGGGCAGGCAATCAGCCCCAGCATTTT

CDR3 length: 17
clone size: -
J gene: TRBJ2-7
D gene: TRBD1
V gene: TRBV4-1
CDR3 protein: CASSQDGAGTGYYEQYF
CDR3 DNA: TGCGCCAGCAGCCAAGATGGGGCCGGGACAGGGTACTACGAGCAGTACTTC

CDR3 length: 16
clone size: -
J gene: TRBJ2-1
D gene: TRBD2
V gene: TRBV27
CDR3 protein: CASSLSSGGLYNEQFF
CDR3 DNA: TGTGCCAGCAGTTTATCTAGCGGGGGCCTCTACAATGAGCAGTTCTTC

CDR3 length: 8
clone size: -
J gene: TRBJ2-7
D gene: -
V gene: TRBV7-3
CDR3 protein: CAEWEQYF
CDR3 DNA: TGTGCAGAGTGGGAGCAGTACTTC

CDR3 length: 19
clone size: -
J gene: TRBJ2-5
D gene: TRBD2
V gene: TRBV4-3
CDR3 protein: CASSPLGGLAGGRQETQYF
CDR3 DNA: TGCGCCAGCAGCCCCCTTGGGGGGCTAGCGGGGGGGCGGCAAGAGACCCAGTACTTC

CDR3 length: 12
clone size: once
J gene: TRBJ2-1
D gene: -
V gene: TRBV6-1
CDR3 protein: CASSNSYNEQFF
CDR3 DNA: TGTGCCAGCTCGAATAGTTACAATGAGCAGTTCTTC

CDR3 length: 15
clone size: -
J gene: TRBJ2-1
D gene: -
V gene: TRBV27
CDR3 protein: CASSFRQSSYNEQFF
CDR3 DNA: TGTGCCAGCAGTTTTCGACAGAGCTCCTACAATGAGCAGTTCTTC

CDR3 length: 13
clone size: -
J gene: TRBJ2-1
D gene: -
V gene: TRBV6-6
CDR3 protein: CASSYTRRGEQFF
CDR3 DNA: TGTGCCAGCAGCTATACTAGGAGGGGTGAGCAGTTCTTC

CDR3 length: 15
clone size: -
J gene: TRBJ2-1
D gene: TRBD1
V gene: TRBV2
CDR3 protein: CASKGQGSVGNEQFF
CDR3 DNA: TGTGCCAGCAAGGGACAGGGGTCAGTAGGCAATGAGCAGTTCTTC

CDR3 length: 13
clone size: -
J gene: TRBJ1-5
D gene: -
V gene: TRBV5-4
CDR3 protein: CASSFGDNQPQHF
CDR3 DNA: TGTGCCAGCAGCTTCGGGGACAATCAGCCCCAGCATTTT

CDR3 length: 15
clone size: -
J gene: TRBJ2-1
D gene: TRBD1
V gene: TRBV6-6
CDR3 protein: CASSLRTGAYNEQFF
CDR3 DNA: TGTGCCAGCAGCCTCCGGACAGGGGCCTACAATGAGCAGTTCTTC

CDR3 length: 18
clone size: -
J gene: TRBJ1-1
D gene: -
V gene: TRBV9
CDR3 protein: CASSLGPRGTIENTEAFF
CDR3 DNA: TGTGCCAGCAGTTTAGGGCCTCGGGGAACCATCGAGAACACTGAAGCTTTCTTT

CDR3 length: 14
clone size: -
J gene: TRBJ2-5
D gene: -
V gene: TRBV27
CDR3 protein: CASSLMMGKETQYF
CDR3 DNA: TGTGCCAGCAGTTTAATGATGGGGAAAGAGACCCAGTACTTC

CDR3 length: 14
clone size: -
J gene: TRBJ1-1
D gene: -
V gene: TRBV6-5
CDR3 protein: CASTPFTGATEAFF
CDR3 DNA: TGTGCCAGCACGCCATTTACGGGAGCCACTGAAGCTTTCTTT